Listed below are T cell receptor beta chains from one sample, sequenced in a study of OX40 agonist ivuxolimab in advanced cancers. The repertoire was sequenced with immunoSEQ multiplex PCR; TCRdb's copy has only in-frame clones and lacks some. The table has approximately 74,000 clones, around 87% seen once. This specimen consisted of CD4+ or CD8+ T cells sorted from blood, obtained in a trial of the OX40 agonist ivuxolimab. These receptors were obtained from an adult with an advanced solid tumor such as melanoma, head and neck, liver or kidney cancer. Each CDR3 is given with its conserved first and last residue. Fields, in order: V gene, clone size, J gene, D gene, CDR3 DNA, CDR3 protein. A D gene is named only where the DNA matches it firmly. Size values are once, few and many counts, or a class for expanded clones, and some rows have none.

TRBV4-3	once	TRBJ2-7	-	TGCGCCAGCAGCCAAGATACCCTCCGGGGATACGAGCAGTACTTC	CASSQDTLRGYEQYF
TRBV18	-	TRBJ2-5	-	TGTGCCAGCTCACCGGGACTGAAAGAGACCCAGTACTTC	CASSPGLKETQYF
TRBV27	once	TRBJ1-5	TRBD1	TGTGCCAGCAGTTCGGGACAGGTAAATCAGCCCCAGCATTTT	CASSSGQVNQPQHF
TRBV6-6	-	TRBJ2-7	-	TGTGCCAGCAGTTACTCGGAGGGCGAGCAGTACTTC	CASSYSEGEQYF
TRBV25-1	-	TRBJ2-3	TRBD1	TGTGCCAGCAGTGCCCGGGACAGCACGTTCACAGATACGCAGTATTTT	CASSARDSTFTDTQYF
TRBV5-1	-	TRBJ2-5	-	TGCGCCAGCAGCTTTGAAGGGGAGACCCAGTACTTC	CASSFEGETQYF
TRBV7-3	-	TRBJ2-1	-	TGTGCCAGCAGCGAACAGGGGAGGGTTGGTAATGAGCAGTTCTTC	CASSEQGRVGNEQFF
TRBV19	-	TRBJ2-1	-	TGTGCCAGTAGCCTGCTTTGGCGGACGAGCTCCTACAATGAGCAGTTCTTC	CASSLLWRTSSYNEQFF
TRBV19	-	TRBJ2-3	TRBD1	TGTGCCAGTAGTATGGGACAGGGGGTTCCTACGCAGTATTTT	CASSMGQGVPTQYF
TRBV5-6	few	TRBJ1-2	-	TGTGCCAGCAGTGGGGGGCGGAACTATGGCTACACCTTC	CASSGGRNYGYTF
TRBV5-1	-	TRBJ1-6	-	TGCGCCAGCAGCTTTAATGACGCCGAGTATAATTCACCCCTCCACTTT	CASSFNDAEYNSPLHF
TRBV7-2	-	TRBJ1-5	-	TGTGCCAGCAGCTTCCAGGACGAGAATCAGCCCCAGCATTTT	CASSFQDENQPQHF
TRBV5-1	-	TRBJ2-1	TRBD2	TGCGCCAGCAGCCCGAGGGGGACTAGCGGGAAGGCCTACAATGAGCAGTTCTTC	CASSPRGTSGKAYNEQFF
TRBV7-9	-	TRBJ1-4	TRBD1	TGTGCCAGCAGCTTCGTCGGGACAGTTAATGAAAAACTGTTTTTT	CASSFVGTVNEKLFF
TRBV7-3	-	TRBJ1-5	-	TGTGCCGGCAGCTTATTAAGGGGTCAGCCCCAGCATTTT	CAGSLLRGQPQHF
TRBV7-2	-	TRBJ2-1	TRBD2	TGTGCCAGCAGCTTACAAGCGGGGGGCGGCAATGAGCAGTTCTTC	CASSLQAGGGNEQFF
TRBV21-1	few	TRBJ2-7	-	TGTGCCAGCAGCCAACCGGGACACTTGTACTTC	CASSQPGHLYF
TRBV28	-	TRBJ1-2	TRBD1	TGTGCCAGCAGTTTTGAGGCAGGGGGTAACTATGGCTACACCTTC	CASSFEAGGNYGYTF